Listed here is a single TCR beta chain. No antigen is known for it. The data were taken from a study of shared clonotypes between healthy human individuals. The CDR3 consists of 14 residues. Trimming shortened V by 4 bases and J by 6 bases, and 13 bases separated the two germline ends. The V gene's germline CDR1 is GTSNPN and CDR2 SVGIG (reference sequence). Profiling relied on immunoSEQ multiplex PCR, and the TCRdb table lists in-frame clones only, not all of them. The sample yields some 2,000,000 clones, roughly 95% seen once. Study results and limitations: In this cohort, only blood was sampled, and tissue repertoires likely differ.

The source is a man aged 18 to 30 in good health. Material: naive CD4+ T cells sorted from blood. Described subset: CD45RA+ positively selected. This sequence joins TRBV30 and TRBJ2-6; D gene ambiguous. The CDR3 region is CAWTQSPEANVLTF. The CDR3 region has the DNA TGTGCCTGGACCCAATCTCCTGAGGCCAACGTCCTGACTTTC.